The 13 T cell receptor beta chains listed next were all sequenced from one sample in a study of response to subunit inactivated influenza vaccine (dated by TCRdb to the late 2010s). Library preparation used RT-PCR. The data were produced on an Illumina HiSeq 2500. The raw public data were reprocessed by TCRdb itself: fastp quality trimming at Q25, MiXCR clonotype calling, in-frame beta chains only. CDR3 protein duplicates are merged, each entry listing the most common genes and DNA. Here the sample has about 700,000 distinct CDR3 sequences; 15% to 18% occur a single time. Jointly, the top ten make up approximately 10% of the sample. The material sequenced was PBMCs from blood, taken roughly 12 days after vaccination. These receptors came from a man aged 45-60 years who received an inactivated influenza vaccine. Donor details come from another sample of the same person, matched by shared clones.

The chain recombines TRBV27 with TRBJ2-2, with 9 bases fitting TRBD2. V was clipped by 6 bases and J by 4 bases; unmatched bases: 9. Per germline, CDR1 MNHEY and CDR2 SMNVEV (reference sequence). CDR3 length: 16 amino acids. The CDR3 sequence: CASSPLAGVSTGELFF. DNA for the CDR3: TGTGCCAGCAGCCCCTTAGCGGGAGTATCCACCGGGGAGCTGTTTTTT.

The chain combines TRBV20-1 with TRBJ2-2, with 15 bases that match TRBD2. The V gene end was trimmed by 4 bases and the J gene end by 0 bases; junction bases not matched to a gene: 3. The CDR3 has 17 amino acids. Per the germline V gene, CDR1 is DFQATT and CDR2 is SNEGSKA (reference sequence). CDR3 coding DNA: TGCAGTGCTACAGGACTAGCGGGAGGGCCGAACACCGGGGAGCTGTTTTTT. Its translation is CSATGLAGGPNTGELFF.

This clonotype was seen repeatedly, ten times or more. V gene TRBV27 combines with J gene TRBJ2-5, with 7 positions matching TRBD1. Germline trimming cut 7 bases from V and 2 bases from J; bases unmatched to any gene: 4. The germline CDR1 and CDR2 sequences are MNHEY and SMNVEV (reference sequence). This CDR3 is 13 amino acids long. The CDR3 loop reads CASKRGPQETQYF. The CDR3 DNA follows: TGTGCCAGCAAGAGGGGGCCTCAAGAGACCCAGTACTTC.

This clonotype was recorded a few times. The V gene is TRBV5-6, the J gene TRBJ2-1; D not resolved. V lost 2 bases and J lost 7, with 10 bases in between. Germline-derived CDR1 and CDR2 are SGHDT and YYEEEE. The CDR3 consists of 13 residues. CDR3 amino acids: CASSFRSVNEQFF. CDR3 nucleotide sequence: TGTGCCAGCAGCTTCCGGTCGGTAAATGAGCAGTTCTTC.

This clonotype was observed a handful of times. As DNA, the CDR3 is TGTGCCAGCAGCTTAATAGGCAAGCAGGAGACCCAGTACTTC. Residues: CASSLIGKQETQYF. This rearrangement joins TRBV7-8 to TRBJ2-5, with D uncertain. CDR1 and CDR2 (germline): SGHVS, FQNEAQ. V dropped 2 bases and J dropped 5 bases, with 12 bases sitting between them. The CDR3 extends over 14 amino acids. Variable domain in full (rest from reference TRBV7-8 and TRBJ2-5): GAGVSQSPRYKVAKRGQDVALRCDPISGHVSLFWYQQALGQGPEFLTYFQNEAQLDKSGLPSDRFFAERPEGSVSTLKIQRTQQEDSAVYLCASSLIGKQETQYFGPGTRLLVL.

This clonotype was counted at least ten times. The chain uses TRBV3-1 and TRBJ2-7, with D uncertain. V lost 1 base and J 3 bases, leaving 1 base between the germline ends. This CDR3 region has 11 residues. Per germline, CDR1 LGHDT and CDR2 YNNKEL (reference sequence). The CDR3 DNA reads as TGTGCCAGCAGCCAAGGCTACGAGCAGTACTTC. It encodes CASSQGYEQYF.

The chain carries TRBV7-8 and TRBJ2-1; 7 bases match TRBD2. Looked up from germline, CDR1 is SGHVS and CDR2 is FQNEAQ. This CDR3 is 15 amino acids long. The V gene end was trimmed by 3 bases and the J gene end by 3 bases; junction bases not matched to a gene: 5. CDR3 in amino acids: CASSFGGRGYNEQFF. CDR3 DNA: TGTGCCAGCAGCTTTGGCGGGAGAGGCTACAATGAGCAGTTCTTC.

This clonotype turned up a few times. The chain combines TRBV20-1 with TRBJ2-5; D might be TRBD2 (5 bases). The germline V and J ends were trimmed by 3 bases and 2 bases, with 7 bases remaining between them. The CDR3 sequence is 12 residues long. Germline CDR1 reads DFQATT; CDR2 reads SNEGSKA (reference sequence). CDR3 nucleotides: TGCAGTGCTAGGGAGCGGCAAGAGACCCAGTACTTC. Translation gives CSARERQETQYF.

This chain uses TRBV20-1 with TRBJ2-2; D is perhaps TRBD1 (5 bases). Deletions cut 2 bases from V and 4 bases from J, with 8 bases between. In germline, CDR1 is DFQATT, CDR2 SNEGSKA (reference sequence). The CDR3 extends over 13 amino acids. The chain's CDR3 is CSARFDSTGELFF. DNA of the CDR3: TGCAGTGCTAGATTTGACAGCACCGGGGAGCTGTTTTTT.

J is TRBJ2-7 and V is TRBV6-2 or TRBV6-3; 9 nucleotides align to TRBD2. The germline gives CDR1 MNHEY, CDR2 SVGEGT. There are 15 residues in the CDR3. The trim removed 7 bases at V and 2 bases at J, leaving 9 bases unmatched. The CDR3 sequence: CASTRGASGTYEQYF. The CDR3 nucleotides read TGTGCCAGCACCCGGGGGGCTAGCGGGACCTACGAGCAGTACTTC.

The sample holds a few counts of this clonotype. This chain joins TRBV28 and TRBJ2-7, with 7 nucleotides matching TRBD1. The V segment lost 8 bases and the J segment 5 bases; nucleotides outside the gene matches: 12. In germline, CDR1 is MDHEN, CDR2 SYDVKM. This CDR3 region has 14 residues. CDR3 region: CASRLGQVGHEQYF. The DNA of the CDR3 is TGTGCCAGCCGCCTAGGACAGGTAGGCCACGAGCAGTACTTC.

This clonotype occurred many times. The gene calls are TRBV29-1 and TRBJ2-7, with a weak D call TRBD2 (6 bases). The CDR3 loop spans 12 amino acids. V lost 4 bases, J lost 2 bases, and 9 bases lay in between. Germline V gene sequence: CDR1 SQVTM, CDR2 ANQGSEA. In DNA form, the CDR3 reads TGCAGCGTTGGCGGGAAAGCCTACGAGCAGTACTTC. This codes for CSVGGKAYEQYF.

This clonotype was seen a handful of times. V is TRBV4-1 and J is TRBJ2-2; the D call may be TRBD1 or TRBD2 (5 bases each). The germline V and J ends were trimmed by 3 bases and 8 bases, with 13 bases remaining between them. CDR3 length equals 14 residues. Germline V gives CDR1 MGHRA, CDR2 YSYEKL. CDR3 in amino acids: CASSHAGRGGELFF. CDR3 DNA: TGCGCCAGCAGCCACGCAGGGAGAGGGGGGGAGCTGTTTTTT.